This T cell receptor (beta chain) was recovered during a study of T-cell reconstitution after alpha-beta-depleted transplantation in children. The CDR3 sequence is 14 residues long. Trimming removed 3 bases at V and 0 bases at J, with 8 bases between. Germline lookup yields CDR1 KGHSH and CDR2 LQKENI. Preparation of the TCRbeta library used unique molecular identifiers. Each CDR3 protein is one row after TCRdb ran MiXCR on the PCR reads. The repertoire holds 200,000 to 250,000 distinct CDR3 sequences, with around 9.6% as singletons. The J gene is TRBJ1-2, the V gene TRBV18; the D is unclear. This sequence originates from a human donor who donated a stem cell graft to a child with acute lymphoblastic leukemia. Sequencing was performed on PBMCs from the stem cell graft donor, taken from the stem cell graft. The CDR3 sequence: CASSPSPANYGYTF. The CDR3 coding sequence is TGTGCCAGCTCACCGTCCCCAGCTAACTATGGCTACACCTTC.